This TCR beta chain was recovered during a study of cytomegalovirus exposure and HLA in healthy donors. As for the study in general: HLA-typed donors contributed around 88 million unique TCRs, which were held in an early data release.

Study findings and constraints: Diagnosis of cytomegalovirus status made by the classifier reportedly showed high specificity and sensitivity.

At the time of sampling, donors were nominally healthy, though unrecorded immune exposures were likely. The CDR3 runs 16 residues. The germline V gene encodes CDR1 MRHNA and CDR2 SNTAGT. The V and J ends lost 0 bases and 9 bases respectively, with 18 bases between them. In regard to this clone: Its antigen remains unknown.

Use of 60 Vbeta and 13 Jbeta primers characterized the PCR. Produced via immunoSEQ multiplex PCR; TCRdb's table is partial and in-frame only. The repertoire holds approximately 150,000 clones, with approximately 88% as singletons. This sequence was found in a man aged 30 to 39 in good health and CMV-seronegative. The specimen was PBMCs. The V and J genes are TRBV6-4 and TRBJ2-1, with a tentative D call TRBD2 (6 bases). The CDR3 region is CASSDSSASAKGEQFF. The CDR3 nucleotides read TGTGCCAGCAGTGACTCTTCGGCTAGCGCGAAGGGTGAGCAGTTCTTC.